The clone carrying this TCR beta chain turned up a few times. Its antigen is unknown. These data originate in a study of T cell repertoires in cytomegalovirus infection. Study-wide background: Both a matching HLA type and CMV infection were indicated by public TCR beta signatures. Points from the study as a whole: The study found HLA-C-restricted CMV-specific TCR beta clonotypes dominating the ex vivo response. The study identified carriers of CMV plus the relevant HLA from cumulative public TCR beta family frequency.

One entry per CDR3 protein, called by TCRdb with MiXCR from the reads. The table lists hundreds of thousands of distinct CDR3 sequences, about 24% of them singletons. Germline V gene sequence: CDR1 MNHEY, CDR2 SVGEGT. V lost 5 bases, J lost 2 bases, and 17 bases lay in between. The CDR3 length is 16 residues. Material for sequencing was CD8+ T cells from PBMCs. The V gene is TRBV6-2 or TRBV6-3, the J gene TRBJ2-3; D is possibly TRBD1 or TRBD2 (5 bases each). The TCR originated in a human donor in good health (CMV status not recorded). Some clones in this sample may be carry-over from other donors' samples. The DNA for the CDR3 is TGTGCCAGCAGTGGGACGACGGGTCCGAACACAGATACGCAGTATTTT. Its translation is CASSGTTGPNTDTQYF.